This T cell receptor (beta chain) was identified during a study of blood T cell repertoires in COVID-19 (dated by TCRdb to the early 2020s). Background on the whole study: Samples from collaborators originated in the United States, Italy and Spain and spanned both the acute and convalescent phases of COVID-19. The samples were drawn from two sources: the first 160 participants of the ongoing ImmuneRACE study, and 950 to 1,500 subjects contributed by 6 global collaborators. The repertoires were released in a freely available public database meant as a resource for research on the immune response to SARS-CoV-2. The material from the prospective study consisted of cDNA or gDNA derived from T cells, B-cell-depleted T cells, or PBMCs. A de-identified subject ID, COVID-19 status, age in years and sex were almost always included in the sample metadata. The dataset comprised deeply sampled blood TCRbeta repertoires from subjects exposed to, actively infected with, or recovered from COVID-19. Where available, HLA class I and class II types were obtained from metadata supplied by the sample provider rather than from assay-based typing. Study-level results and caveats: Clinical and demographic metadata were provided uncurated, with the amount varying by source and participant.

With regard to this clone: Its antigen has not been determined. No clone much larger than this one lies a single base away; base qualities are absent.

TCRbeta CDR3 regions were amplified from genomic DNA by means of the immunoSEQ Assay, a bias-controlled multiplex PCR. As for how the authors treated the data: The number of nucleated cells in each sample was estimated by amplification of reference gene primers within the assay. Sequence reads were collapsed and filtered to measure the absolute abundance of every unique TCRbeta CDR3 rearrangement. Productive Simpson clonality was computed per sample as the square root of Simpson's diversity index over productive rearrangements. What TCRdb holds here is the immuneACCESS table cut down to in-frame rearrangements. Part of the clones is not present; checked against another copy, under half of the missing clones reflect an unresolved V gene, and the others are unexplained. V and J calls and clone size come straight from that table; D and trimming were deduced from the DNA. The sample includes 300,000 to 400,000 clones, with roughly 87% observed a single time. The top ten clonotypes cover 1% of the sample.

Its CDR3 holds 16 amino acids, cysteine through phenylalanine. The read is trimmed to its CDR3 DNA, 48 bases read in frame from base 1. Relative to germline, V is missing 5 bases and J is missing 5 bases, with 10 bases of the junction outside any gene match. CDR1 and CDR2, looked up from the germline V gene, are LGHNT and FRNRAP. The collaborating institutions used their own protocols to collect whole blood in K2EDTA tubes. For TCRbeta analysis, collaborator samples were shipped as frozen whole blood, as isolated PBMCs, or as DNA extracted from either sample type. This TCR came from a man in his fifties or sixties with active or convalescent COVID-19. The sequence is built from TRBV12-5 and TRBJ1-1; 11 bases in the junction line up with TRBD1. The sequenced material came from peripheral blood. The CDR3 region: CASGPTSGQGATEAFF. In nucleotide form, the sequence is TGTGCTAGTGGTCCAACTTCCGGACAGGGGGCAACTGAAGCTTTCTTT. When the CDR3 is completed using the reference TRBV12-5 and TRBJ1-1 genes on either side, the full variable domain is DARVTQTPRHKVTEMGQEVTMRCQPILGHNTVFWYRQTMMQGLELLAYFRNRAPLDDSGMPKDRFSAEMPDATLATLKIQPSEPRDSAVYFCASGPTSGQGATEAFFGQGTRLTVV.